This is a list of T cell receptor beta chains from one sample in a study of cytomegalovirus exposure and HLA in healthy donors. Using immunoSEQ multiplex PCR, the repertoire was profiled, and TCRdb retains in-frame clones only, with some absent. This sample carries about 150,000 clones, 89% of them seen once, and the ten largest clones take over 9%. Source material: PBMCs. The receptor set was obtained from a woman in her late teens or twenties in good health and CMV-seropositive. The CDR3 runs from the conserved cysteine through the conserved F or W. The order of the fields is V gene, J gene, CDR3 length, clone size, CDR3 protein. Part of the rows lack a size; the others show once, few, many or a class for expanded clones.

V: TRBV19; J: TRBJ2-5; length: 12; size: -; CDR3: CASRTGEETQYF
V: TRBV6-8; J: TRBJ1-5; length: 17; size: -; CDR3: CASSPIMGQHSNQPQHF
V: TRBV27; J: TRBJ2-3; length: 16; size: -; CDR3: CASSSPAGGSTDTQYF
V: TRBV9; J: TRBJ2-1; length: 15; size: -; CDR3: CASSGGTSGGHEQFF
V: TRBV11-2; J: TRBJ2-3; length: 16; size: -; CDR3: CASSQSVGLAPDTQYF
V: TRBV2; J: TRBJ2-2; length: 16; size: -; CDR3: CASRGGSGVNTGELFF
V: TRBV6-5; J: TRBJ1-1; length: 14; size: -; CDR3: CASRPRGAPNEAFF
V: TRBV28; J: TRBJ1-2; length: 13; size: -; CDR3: CASRATENYGYTF
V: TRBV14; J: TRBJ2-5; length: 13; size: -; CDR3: CASSPNGWETQYF
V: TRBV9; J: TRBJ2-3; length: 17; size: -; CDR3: CASSVGILSGGFDTQYF
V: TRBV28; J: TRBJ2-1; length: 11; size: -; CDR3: CASSYSNEQFF
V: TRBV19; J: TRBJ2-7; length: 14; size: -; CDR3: CASSAVRGGYEQYF
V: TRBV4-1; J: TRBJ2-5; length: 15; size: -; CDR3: CASSQSSPVQETQYF
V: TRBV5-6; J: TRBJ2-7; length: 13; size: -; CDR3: CASSHTRFYEQYF
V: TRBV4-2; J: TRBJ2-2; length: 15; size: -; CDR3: CASSIRTGNTGELFF
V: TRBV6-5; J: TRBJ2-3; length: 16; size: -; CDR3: CASSLSLAGGTDTQYF
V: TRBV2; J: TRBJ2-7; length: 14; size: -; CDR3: CASNPGPGAHEQYF
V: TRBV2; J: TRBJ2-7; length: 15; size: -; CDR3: CASSGPGQGSYEQYF
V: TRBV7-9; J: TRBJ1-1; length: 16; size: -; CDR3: CASSLQSKQGGTEAFF
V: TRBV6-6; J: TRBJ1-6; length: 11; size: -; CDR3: CASSPSSPLHF
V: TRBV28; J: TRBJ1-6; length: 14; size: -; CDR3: CASSLSGYNSPLHF
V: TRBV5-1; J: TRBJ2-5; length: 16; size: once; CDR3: CASSFTGGPAQETQYF
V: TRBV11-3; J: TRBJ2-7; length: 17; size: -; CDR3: CASSLARTSGATYEQYF
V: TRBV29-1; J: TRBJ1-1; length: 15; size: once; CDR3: CSSSGAAGQHTEAFF
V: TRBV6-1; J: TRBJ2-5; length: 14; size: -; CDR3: CASSEVRDAGTQYF
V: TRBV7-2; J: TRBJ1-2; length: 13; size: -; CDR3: CASSPGTDYGYTF
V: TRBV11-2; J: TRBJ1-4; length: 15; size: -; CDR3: CASSPRGREGEKLFF
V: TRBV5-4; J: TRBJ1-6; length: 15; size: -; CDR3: CASSLMTGGNSPLHF
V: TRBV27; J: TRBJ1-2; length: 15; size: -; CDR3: CASSLDPDRPVGYTF
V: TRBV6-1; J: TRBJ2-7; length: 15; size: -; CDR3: CASSEIAGAGYEQYF
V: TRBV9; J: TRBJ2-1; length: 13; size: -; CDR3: CASSAVSYNEQFF
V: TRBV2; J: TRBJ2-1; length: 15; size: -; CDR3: CASSQSGSSYNEQFF
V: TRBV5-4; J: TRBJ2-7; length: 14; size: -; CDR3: CASSLDRFSYEQYF
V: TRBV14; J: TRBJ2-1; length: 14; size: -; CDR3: CASTPGGASNEQFF
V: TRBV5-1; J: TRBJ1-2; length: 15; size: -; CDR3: CASSSGQGLNYGYTF
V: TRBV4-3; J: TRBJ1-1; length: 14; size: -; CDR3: CASSQVGGNTEAFF
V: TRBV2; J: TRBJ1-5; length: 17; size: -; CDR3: CASSPRRGRVGNQPQHF
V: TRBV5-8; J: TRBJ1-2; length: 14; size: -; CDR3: CASRSKQGRYGYTF
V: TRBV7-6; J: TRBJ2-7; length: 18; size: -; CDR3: CASSSLARGRVLSYEQYF
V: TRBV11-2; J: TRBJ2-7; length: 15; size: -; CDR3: CASRPIRDRANEQYF
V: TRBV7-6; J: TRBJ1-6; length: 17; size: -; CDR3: CASSLGGWGAYNSPLHF
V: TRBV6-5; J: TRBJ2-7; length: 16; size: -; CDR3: CASSSPGTSGVYEQYF
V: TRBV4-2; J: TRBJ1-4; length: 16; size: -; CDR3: CASSQGMGLRGEKLFF
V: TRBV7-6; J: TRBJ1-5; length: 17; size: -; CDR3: CASSLMSTEISNQPQHF
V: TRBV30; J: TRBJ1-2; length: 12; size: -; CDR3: CAWPDSPYGYTF
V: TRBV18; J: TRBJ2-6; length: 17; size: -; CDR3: CASSTGAGEFGANVLTF
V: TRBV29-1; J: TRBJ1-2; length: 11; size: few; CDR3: CSVAVNYGYTF